This is a list of T cell receptor beta chains from one sample in a study of blood T cell repertoires in COVID-19. The repertoire was sequenced with immunoSEQ multiplex PCR; TCRdb's copy has only in-frame clones and lacks some. The sample includes 290,000 or so clones, about nine tenths of them seen just once. Sequences were obtained from peripheral blood. The origin of the receptors is a man aged 18 to 29 with active or convalescent COVID-19. Each CDR3 is given with its conserved first and last residue. Fields, in order: clone size, J gene, D gene, CDR3 length, V gene, CDR3 protein, CDR3 DNA. D genes are given only for firm matches. The size entry is marked missing in some rows and otherwise reads once, few, many or a size class.

NA,TRBJ2-7,NA,15,TRBV7-9,CASSQVGPQYYEQYF,TGTGCCAGCTCCCAGGTTGGGCCCCAATACTACGAGCAGTACTTC
NA,TRBJ2-7,NA,14,TRBV13,CASREQGFSYEQYF,TGTGCCAGCAGAGAACAGGGTTTTTCCTACGAGCAGTACTTC
NA,TRBJ2-1,NA,16,TRBV4-1,CASSQVFKRSYNEQFF,TGCGCCAGCAGCCAAGTCTTTAAGCGCTCCTACAATGAGCAGTTCTTC
NA,TRBJ2-5,NA,12,TRBV12-3/TRBV12-4,CASSSRLETQYF,TGTGCCAGCAGTTCCCGTTTGGAGACCCAGTACTTC
NA,TRBJ1-1,NA,15,TRBV6-5,CASMAQGPTSTEAFF,TGTGCCAGCATGGCGCAGGGGCCCACCAGCACTGAAGCTTTCTTT
once,TRBJ2-2,NA,14,TRBV27,CASSRPGRPGELFF,TGTGCCAGCAGCCGCCCCGGGAGACCCGGGGAGCTGTTTTTT
NA,TRBJ2-2,TRBD2,17,TRBV6-4,CASSEVGAGGSTGELFF,TGTGCCAGCAGTGAGGTGGGCGCCGGCGGGAGTACCGGGGAGCTGTTTTTT
NA,TRBJ1-2,NA,15,TRBV5-8,CASSLLGSGDYGYTF,TGTGCCAGCAGCTTGCTGGGGAGTGGGGACTATGGCTACACCTTC
NA,TRBJ1-1,NA,15,TRBV14,CASSRVENSGTEAFF,TGTGCCAGCAGCCGAGTGGAGAACAGCGGCACTGAAGCTTTCTTT
NA,TRBJ1-6,NA,12,TRBV29-1,CGATVDGSPLHF,TGCGGAGCGACTGTTGATGGTTCACCCCTCCACTTT
once,TRBJ2-7,TRBD2,15,TRBV6-2/TRBV6-3,CASSDSGGETEEQYF,TGTGCCAGCAGTGATAGCGGGGGGGAAACCGAGGAGCAGTACTTC
NA,TRBJ2-1,NA,11,TRBV28,CASSITREQFF,TGTGCCAGCAGTATCACTAGGGAGCAGTTCTTC
once,TRBJ1-3,NA,16,TRBV4-1,CASSQGSGGSGNTIYF,TGCGCCAGCAGCCAAGGTTCGGGAGGCTCTGGAAACACCATATATTTT
NA,TRBJ2-3,NA,14,TRBV6-1,CASSEVVAKDTQYF,TGTGCCAGCAGTGAAGTTGTAGCTAAAGATACGCAGTATTTT
NA,TRBJ2-7,TRBD2,15,TRBV5-4,CASSSAAGGTYEQYF,TGTGCCAGCAGCTCTGCAGCGGGAGGAACGTACGAGCAGTACTTC
NA,TRBJ1-4,NA,15,TRBV5-6,CASSLIGEAYEKLFF,TGTGCCAGCAGCTTGATAGGAGAAGCCTATGAAAAACTGTTTTTT
NA,TRBJ1-1,NA,18,TRBV4-1,CASSNLQGRSFMNTEAFF,TGCGCCAGCAGCAACCTACAGGGCCGGTCCTTTATGAACACTGAAGCTTTCTTT
NA,TRBJ1-5,NA,13,TRBV6-6,CASLGGAYQPQHF,TGTGCCAGTTTGGGAGGGGCTTATCAGCCCCAGCATTTT
NA,TRBJ1-1,TRBD1,12,TRBV10-1,CASSAQGEYAFF,TGCGCCAGCAGTGCGCAGGGGGAGTATGCTTTCTTT
once,TRBJ1-5,TRBD1,16,TRBV4-3,CASSQDQGQGNQPQHF,TGCGCCAGCAGCCAAGATCAAGGACAGGGGAATCAGCCCCAGCATTTT
NA,TRBJ2-4,NA,16,TRBV20-1,CSASGRWWGSKNIQYF,TGCAGTGCTAGTGGGAGGTGGTGGGGAAGCAAAAACATTCAGTACTTC